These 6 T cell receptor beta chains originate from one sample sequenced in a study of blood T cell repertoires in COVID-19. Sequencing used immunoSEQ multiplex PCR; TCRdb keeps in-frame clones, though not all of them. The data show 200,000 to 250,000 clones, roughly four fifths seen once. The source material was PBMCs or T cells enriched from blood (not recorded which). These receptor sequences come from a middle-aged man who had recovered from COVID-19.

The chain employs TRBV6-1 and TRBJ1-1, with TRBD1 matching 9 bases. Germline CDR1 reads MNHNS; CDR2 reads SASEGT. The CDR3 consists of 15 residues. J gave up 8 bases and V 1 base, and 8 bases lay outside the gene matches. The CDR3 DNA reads TGTGCCAGCAGTGAAGTTTGGACAGGGGACCCCGAAGCTTTCTTT. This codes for CASSEVWTGDPEAFF.

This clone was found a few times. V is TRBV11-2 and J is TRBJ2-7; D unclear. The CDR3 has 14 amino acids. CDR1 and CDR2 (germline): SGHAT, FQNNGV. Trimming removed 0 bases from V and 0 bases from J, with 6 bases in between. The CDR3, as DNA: TGTGCCAGCAGCTTAGAGGGCTCCTCCTACGAGCAGTACTTC. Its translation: CASSLEGSSYEQYF.

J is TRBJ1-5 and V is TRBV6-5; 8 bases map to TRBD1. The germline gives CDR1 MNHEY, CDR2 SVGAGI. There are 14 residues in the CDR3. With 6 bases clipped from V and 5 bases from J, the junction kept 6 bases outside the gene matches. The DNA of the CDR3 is TGTGCCAGCAGGGAGACAGGGGACCATCAGCCCCAGCATTTT. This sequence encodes CASRETGDHQPQHF.

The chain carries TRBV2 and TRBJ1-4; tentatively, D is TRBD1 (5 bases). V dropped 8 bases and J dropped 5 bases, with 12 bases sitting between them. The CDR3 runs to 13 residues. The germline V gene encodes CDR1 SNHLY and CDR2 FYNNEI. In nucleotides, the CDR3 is TGTGCCAGCCTGGGCCAGGGCAATGAAAAACTGTTTTTT. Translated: CASLGQGNEKLFF.

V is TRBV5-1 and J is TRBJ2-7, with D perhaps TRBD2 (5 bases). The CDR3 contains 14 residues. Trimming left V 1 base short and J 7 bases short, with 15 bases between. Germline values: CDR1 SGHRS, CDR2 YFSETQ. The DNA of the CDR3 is TGCGCCAGCAGCTTGTTCCTAGCTCCGCAAGAGCAGTACTTC. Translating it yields CASSLFLAPQEQYF.

The CDR3 DNA is TGTGCCAGCAGCCCAGGGAAAAGCTCCTACAATGAGCAGTTCTTC. It specifies CASSPGKSSYNEQFF. This chain connects TRBV2 to TRBJ2-1, with D tentatively TRBD1 (5 bases). Trimming cost V 6 bases and J 0 bases, with 12 bases left between them. CDR3 length: 15 residues. Germline V gives CDR1 SNHLY, CDR2 FYNNEI.